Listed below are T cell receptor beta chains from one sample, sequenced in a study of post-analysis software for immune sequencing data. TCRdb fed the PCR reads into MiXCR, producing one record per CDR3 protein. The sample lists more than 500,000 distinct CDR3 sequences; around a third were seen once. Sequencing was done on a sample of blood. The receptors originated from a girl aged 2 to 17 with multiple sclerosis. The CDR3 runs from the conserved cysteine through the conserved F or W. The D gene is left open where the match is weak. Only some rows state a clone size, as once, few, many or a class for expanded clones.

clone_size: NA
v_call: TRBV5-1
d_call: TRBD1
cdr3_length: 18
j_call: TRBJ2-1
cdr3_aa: CASGYGQGRSKLQETQFF
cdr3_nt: TGCGCCAGCGGCTACGGACAGGGAAGGTCAAAGCTCCAAGAGACCCAGTTCTTC

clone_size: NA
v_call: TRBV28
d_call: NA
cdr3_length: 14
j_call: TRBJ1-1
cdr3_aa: CASRWQGRGTEAFF
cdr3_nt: TGTGCCAGCAGATGGCAGGGGAGGGGGACTGAAGCTTTCTTT

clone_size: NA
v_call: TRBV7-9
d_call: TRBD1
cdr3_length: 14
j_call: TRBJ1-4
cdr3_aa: CASRLRDSREKLFF
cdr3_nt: TGTGCCAGCAGACTCCGGGACAGTCGGGAAAAACTGTTTTTT

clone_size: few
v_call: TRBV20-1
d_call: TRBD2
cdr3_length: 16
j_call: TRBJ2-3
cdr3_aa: CSASPSESGGADTQYF
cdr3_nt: TGCAGTGCTAGTCCTAGCGAGAGCGGGGGGGCAGATACGCAGTATTTT

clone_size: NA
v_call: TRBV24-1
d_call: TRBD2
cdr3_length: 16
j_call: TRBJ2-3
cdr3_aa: CATSETSGVRTDTQYF
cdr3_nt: TGTGCCACCAGCGAGACTAGCGGGGTGCGCACAGATACGCAGTATTTT

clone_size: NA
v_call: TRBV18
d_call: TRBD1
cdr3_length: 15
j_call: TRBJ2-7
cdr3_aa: CASSPAGTGNHEQYF
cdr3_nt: TGTGCCAGCTCACCAGCAGGGACAGGGAATCACGAGCAGTACTTC

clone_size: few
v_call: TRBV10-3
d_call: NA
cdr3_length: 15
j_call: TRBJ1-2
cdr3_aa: CAISGQLPDNYGYTF
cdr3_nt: TGTGCCATCAGTGGTCAGTTACCGGACAATTATGGCTACACCTTC

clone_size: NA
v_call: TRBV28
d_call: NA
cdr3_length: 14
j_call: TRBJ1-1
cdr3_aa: CASFEQGASTEAFF
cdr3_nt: TGTGCCAGCTTTGAACAGGGAGCTAGCACTGAAGCTTTCTTT

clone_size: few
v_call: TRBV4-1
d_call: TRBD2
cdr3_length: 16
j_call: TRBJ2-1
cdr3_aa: CASSQIAGSSYNEQFF
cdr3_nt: TGCGCCAGCAGCCAAATAGCGGGGAGCTCCTACAATGAGCAGTTCTTC

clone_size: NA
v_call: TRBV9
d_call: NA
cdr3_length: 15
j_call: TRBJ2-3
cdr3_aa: CASSVITGSTDTQYF
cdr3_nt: TGTGCCAGCAGCGTAATAACAGGGAGCACAGATACGCAGTATTTT

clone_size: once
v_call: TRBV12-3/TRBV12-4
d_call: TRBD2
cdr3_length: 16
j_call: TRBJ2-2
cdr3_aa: CASSPAGGAKARELFF
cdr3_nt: TGTGCCAGCAGTCCGGCCGGGGGGGCCAAAGCAAGGGAGCTGTTTTTT

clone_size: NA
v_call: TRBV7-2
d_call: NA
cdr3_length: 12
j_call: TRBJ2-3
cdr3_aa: CASSTPSGTQYF
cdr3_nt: TGTGCCAGCAGCACCCCCTCGGGCACGCAGTATTTT

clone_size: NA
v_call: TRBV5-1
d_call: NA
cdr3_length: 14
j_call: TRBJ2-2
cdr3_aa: CASSFSSSTGELFF
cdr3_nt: TGCGCCAGCAGCTTCTCTAGCAGCACTGGGGAGCTGTTTTTT

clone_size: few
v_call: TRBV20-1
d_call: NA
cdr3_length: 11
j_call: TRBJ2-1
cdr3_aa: CNAPGVDEQFF
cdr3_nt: TGCAATGCACCGGGAGTCGATGAGCAGTTCTTC

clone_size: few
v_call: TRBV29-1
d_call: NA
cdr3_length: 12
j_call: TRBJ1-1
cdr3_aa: CSVERFNTEAFF
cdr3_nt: TGCAGCGTTGAAAGGTTCAACACTGAAGCTTTCTTT

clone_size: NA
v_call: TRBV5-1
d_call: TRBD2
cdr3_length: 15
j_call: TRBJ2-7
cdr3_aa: CASSLVGTSDYEQYF
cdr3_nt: TGCGCCAGCAGCTTGGTAGGGACTAGCGATTACGAGCAGTACTTC

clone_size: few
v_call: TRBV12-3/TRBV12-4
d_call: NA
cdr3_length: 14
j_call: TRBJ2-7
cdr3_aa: CASSLQLRSYEQYF
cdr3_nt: TGTGCCAGCAGTTTACAGTTGAGATCCTACGAGCAGTACTTC

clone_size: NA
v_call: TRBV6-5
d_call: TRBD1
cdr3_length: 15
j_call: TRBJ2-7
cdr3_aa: CASGQTGGVSYEQYF
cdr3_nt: TGTGCCAGCGGACAGACAGGGGGGGTGTCCTACGAGCAGTACTTC

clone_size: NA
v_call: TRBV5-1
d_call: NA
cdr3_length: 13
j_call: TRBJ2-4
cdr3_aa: CASSSRPGNIQYF
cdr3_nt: TGCGCCAGCAGCTCCCGACCCGGAAACATTCAGTACTTC

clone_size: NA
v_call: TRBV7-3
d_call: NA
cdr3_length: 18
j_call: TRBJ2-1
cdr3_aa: CASSLMGGRGFPHNEQFF
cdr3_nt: TGTGCCAGCAGCTTAATGGGTGGTAGGGGGTTCCCTCACAATGAGCAGTTCTTC

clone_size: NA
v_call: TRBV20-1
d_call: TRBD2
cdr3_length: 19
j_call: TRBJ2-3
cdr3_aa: CSARMRGTSGVWGTDTQYF
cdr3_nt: TGCAGTGCTAGGATGAGGGGGACTAGCGGGGTTTGGGGCACAGATACGCAGTATTTT

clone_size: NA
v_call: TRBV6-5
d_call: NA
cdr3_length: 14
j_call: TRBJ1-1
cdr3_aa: CASSSSTGLGEAFF
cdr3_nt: TGTGCCAGCAGTTCCTCAACAGGGTTGGGAGAAGCTTTCTTT

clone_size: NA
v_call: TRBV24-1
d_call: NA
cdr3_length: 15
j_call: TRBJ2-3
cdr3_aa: CATSFGRAFTDTQYF
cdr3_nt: TGTGCCACCAGTTTCGGTAGGGCTTTCACAGATACGCAGTATTTT

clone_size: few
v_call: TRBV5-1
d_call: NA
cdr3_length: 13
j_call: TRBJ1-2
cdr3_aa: CASRQVANYGYTF
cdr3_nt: TGCGCCAGCAGACAGGTAGCTAACTATGGCTACACCTTC

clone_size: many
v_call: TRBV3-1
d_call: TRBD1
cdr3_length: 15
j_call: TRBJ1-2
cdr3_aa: CASSPGQGARYGYTF
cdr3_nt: TGCGCCAGCAGCCCTGGACAGGGGGCAAGGTATGGCTACACCTTC

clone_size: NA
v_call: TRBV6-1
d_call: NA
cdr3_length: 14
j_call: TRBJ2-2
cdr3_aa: CASSLQGSAGELFF
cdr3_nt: TGTGCCAGCAGCTTACAGGGTTCGGCCGGGGAGCTGTTTTTT

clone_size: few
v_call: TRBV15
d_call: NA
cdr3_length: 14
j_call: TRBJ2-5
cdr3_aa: CATSRAGVSETQYF
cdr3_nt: TGTGCCACCAGCAGAGCAGGGGTTAGCGAGACCCAGTACTTC

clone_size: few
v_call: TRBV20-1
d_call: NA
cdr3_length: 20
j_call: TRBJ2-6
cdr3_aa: CSARDPVTGISHSGANVLTF
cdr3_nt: TGCAGTGCTAGAGACCCCGTGACAGGTATATCCCATTCTGGGGCCAACGTCCTGACTTTC

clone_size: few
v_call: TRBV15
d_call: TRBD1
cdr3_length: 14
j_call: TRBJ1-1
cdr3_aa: CATSLTGVGTEAFF
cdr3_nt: TGTGCCACCAGTCTCACAGGGGTAGGAACTGAAGCTTTCTTT

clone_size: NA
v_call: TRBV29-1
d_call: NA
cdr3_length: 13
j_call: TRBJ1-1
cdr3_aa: CSVAGGADTEAFF
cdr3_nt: TGCAGCGTTGCGGGGGGCGCGGACACTGAAGCTTTCTTT

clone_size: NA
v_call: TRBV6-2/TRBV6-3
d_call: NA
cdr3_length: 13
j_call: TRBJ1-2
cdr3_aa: CASSYGADYGYTF
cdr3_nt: TGTGCCAGCAGTTACGGGGCGGATTATGGCTACACCTTC

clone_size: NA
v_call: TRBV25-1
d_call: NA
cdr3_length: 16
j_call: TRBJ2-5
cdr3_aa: CASSEFGRERGETQYF
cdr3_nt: TGTGCCAGCAGTGAATTCGGCAGGGAGAGGGGCGAGACCCAGTACTTC

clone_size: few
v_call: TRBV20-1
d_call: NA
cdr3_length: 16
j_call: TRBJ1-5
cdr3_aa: CSASGRGWHDNQPQHF
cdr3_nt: TGCAGTGCTAGTGGGAGGGGGTGGCATGACAATCAGCCCCAGCATTTT

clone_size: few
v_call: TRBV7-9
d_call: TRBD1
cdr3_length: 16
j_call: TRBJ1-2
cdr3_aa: CASGDRGPAPNYGYTF
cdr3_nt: TGTGCCAGCGGAGACAGGGGGCCAGCCCCTAACTATGGCTACACCTTC

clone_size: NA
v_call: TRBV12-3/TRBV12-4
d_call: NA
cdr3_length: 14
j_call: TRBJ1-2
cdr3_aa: CASSLGGGRHGYTF
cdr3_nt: TGTGCCAGCAGTTTAGGGGGCGGACGTCACGGCTACACCTTC

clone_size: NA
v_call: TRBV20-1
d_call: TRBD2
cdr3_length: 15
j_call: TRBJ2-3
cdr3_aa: CSARDLGGATDTQYF
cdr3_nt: TGCAGTGCTAGAGATCTCGGGGGGGCCACAGATACGCAGTATTTT

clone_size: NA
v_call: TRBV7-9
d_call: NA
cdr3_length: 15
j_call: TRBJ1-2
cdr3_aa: CASSKAGGRFYGYTF
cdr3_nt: TGTGCCAGCAGCAAAGCCGGGGGCCGTTTCTATGGCTACACCTTC

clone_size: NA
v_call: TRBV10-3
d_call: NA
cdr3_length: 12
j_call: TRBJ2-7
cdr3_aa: CATLAEDYEQYF
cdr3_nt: TGTGCCACGTTGGCCGAGGACTACGAGCAGTACTTC

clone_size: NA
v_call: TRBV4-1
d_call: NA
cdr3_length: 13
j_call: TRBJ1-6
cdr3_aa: CASSQDYGAPLHF
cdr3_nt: TGCGCCAGCAGCCAAGATTATGGGGCACCCCTCCACTTT

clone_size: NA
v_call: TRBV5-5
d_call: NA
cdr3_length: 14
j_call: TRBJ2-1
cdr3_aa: CASSLQGEGLEQFF
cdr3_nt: TGTGCCAGCAGCTTGCAGGGTGAGGGCCTTGAGCAGTTCTTC

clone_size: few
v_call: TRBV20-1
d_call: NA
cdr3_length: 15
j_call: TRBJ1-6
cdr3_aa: CSAPEEGGGNSPLHF
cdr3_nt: TGCAGTGCTCCTGAGGAGGGGGGAGGGAATTCACCCCTCCACTTT

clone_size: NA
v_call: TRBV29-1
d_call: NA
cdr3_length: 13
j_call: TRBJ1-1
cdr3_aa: CSVHRKQNTEAFF
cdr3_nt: TGCAGCGTCCACCGCAAGCAGAACACTGAAGCTTTCTTT

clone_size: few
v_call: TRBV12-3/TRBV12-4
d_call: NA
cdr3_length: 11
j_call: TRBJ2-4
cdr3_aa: CASSQRAEQYF
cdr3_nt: TGTGCCAGCAGTCAAAGGGCGGAGCAGTACTTC

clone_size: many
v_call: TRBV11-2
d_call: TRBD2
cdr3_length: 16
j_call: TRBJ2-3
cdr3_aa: CASSPGTSIPTDTQYF
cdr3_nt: TGTGCCAGCAGCCCCGGGACTAGCATCCCCACAGATACGCAGTATTTT

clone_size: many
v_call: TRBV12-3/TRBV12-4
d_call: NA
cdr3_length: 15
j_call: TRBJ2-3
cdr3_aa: CASSFEGPRADTQYF
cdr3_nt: TGTGCCAGCAGTTTTGAGGGACCAAGGGCAGATACGCAGTATTTT

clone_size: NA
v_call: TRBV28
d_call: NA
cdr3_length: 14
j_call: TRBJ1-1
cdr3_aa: CASRAGGRNTEAFF
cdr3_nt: TGTGCCAGCAGGGCTGGGGGTAGGAACACTGAAGCTTTCTTT

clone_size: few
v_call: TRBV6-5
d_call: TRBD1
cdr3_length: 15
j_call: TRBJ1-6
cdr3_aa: CASMTGTGLGSPLHF
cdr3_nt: TGTGCCAGCATGACAGGGACAGGGTTGGGTTCACCCCTCCACTTT

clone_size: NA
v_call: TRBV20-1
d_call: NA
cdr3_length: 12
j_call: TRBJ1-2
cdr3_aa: CSARASNYGYTF
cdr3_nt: TGCAGTGCTAGGGCATCTAACTATGGCTACACCTTC

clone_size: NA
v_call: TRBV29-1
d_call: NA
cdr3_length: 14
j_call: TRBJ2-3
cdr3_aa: CSGSFGLNTDTQYF
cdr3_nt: TGCAGCGGGAGTTTTGGATTAAACACAGATACGCAGTATTTT

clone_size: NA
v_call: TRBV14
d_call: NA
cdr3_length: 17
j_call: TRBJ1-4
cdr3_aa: CASSQEEGFATNEKLFF
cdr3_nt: TGTGCCAGCAGCCAAGAAGAGGGTTTTGCAACTAATGAAAAACTGTTTTTT

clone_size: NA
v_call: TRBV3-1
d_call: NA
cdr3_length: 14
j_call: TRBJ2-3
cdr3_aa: CASSQEVMADTQYF
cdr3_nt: TGTGCCAGCAGCCAAGAAGTAATGGCAGATACGCAGTATTTT

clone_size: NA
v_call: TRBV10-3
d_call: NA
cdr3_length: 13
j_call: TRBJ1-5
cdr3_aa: CAISEGGRQPQHF
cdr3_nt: TGTGCCATCAGTGAGGGGGGCAGGCAGCCCCAGCATTTT